This T cell receptor beta chain was profiled in a study of blood T cell repertoires in COVID-19. V gave up 2 bases and J gave up 2 bases; unmatched junction bases: 2. CDR1 and CDR2 (germline): SGHNT, YENEEA. The CDR3 extends over 15 amino acids. Using immunoSEQ multiplex PCR, the repertoire was profiled, and TCRdb retains in-frame clones only, with some absent. The sample consists of tens of thousands of clones, under 85% of them appearing once. This clone was counted a single time. The chain links TRBV11-3 to TRBJ2-2, with TRBD2 identical over 7 bases. The TCR originated in a man in his sixties with COVID-19, enrolled during active disease. Sequenced material: peripheral blood. The CDR3 here is CASSLLAENTGELFF. CDR3 coding DNA: TGTGCCAGCAGCTTACTAGCGGAAAACACCGGGGAGCTGTTTTTT.